These 15 T cell receptor beta chains came from one sample sequenced in a study of blood T cell repertoires in COVID-19. The protocol was immunoSEQ multiplex PCR, while the TCRdb copy is restricted to in-frame clones and leaves out a portion. In the table there are around 340,000 clones, 88% of which are singletons. Input material: PBMCs or T cells enriched from blood (not recorded which). The origin of the receptors is a woman aged 30 to 39 who had been exposed to COVID-19.

The chain's CDR3 is CASSYRPGGAAEAFF. The CDR3 nucleotides are TGTGCCAGCAGTTACCGTCCGGGGGGAGCGGCTGAAGCTTTCTTT. This chain joins TRBV6-5 and TRBJ1-1, with a possible D match to TRBD1 (5 bases). CDR3 length: 15 residues. CDR1 is MNHEY, CDR2 SVGAGI, per germline. Trimming left V 2 bases short and J 6 bases short, with 16 bases between.

The chain couples TRBV7-3 to TRBJ1-5; a weak D match, TRBD1 (5 bases). The germline V gene has CDR1 SGHTA and CDR2 FQGTGA. V was cut by 1 base and J by 0 bases, with 16 bases left in between. The CDR3 runs to 18 residues. Here the CDR3 DNA reads TGTGCCAGCAGCTTAAAGGGGCGGGGAGGAGATAGCAATCAGCCCCAGCATTTT. Translated: CASSLKGRGGDSNQPQHF.

The gene calls are TRBV27 and TRBJ2-1; 7 bases match TRBD2. CDR3 length: 15 residues. CDR1 is MNHEY, CDR2 SMNVEV, per germline (reference sequence). With 7 bases clipped from V and 6 bases from J, the junction kept 12 bases outside the gene matches. DNA for the CDR3: TGTGCCAGCACCGATAGGCGGCGGGAGATCAATGAGCAGTTCTTC. It codes for CASTDRRREINEQFF.

V usage is TRBV12-5 and J usage is TRBJ2-1, with 11 positions matching TRBD2. V lost 2 bases to trimming and J lost 5 bases; unmatched junction nucleotides: 5. Germline V gene data show CDR1 as LGHNT and CDR2 as FRNRAP. This CDR3 contains 16 residues. CDR3 loop: CASGLTLAGGHNEQFF. CDR3 sequence (DNA): TGTGCTAGTGGTTTGACCCTAGCGGGAGGCCACAATGAGCAGTTCTTC.

V usage is TRBV25-1 and J usage is TRBJ1-6; TRBD1 is a possible D gene (6 bases). Trimming stripped 4 bases from V and 7 bases from J, with 11 bases between. CDR1 is MGHDK and CDR2 is SYGVNS in the germline V gene. The length of the CDR3 is 14 residues. CDR3 DNA: TGTGCCAGCAGTGCCCACAGGGCGAATTCACCCCTCCACTTT. Protein sequence: CASSAHRANSPLHF.

V gene TRBV19 combines with J gene TRBJ1-2; 7 bases line up with TRBD1. This CDR3 comprises 16 residues. Germline V lookup: CDR1 LNHDA, CDR2 SQIVND (reference sequence). V lost 7 bases to trimming and J lost 8 bases; unmatched junction nucleotides: 19. The chain's CDR3 is CASTSYRGLVGLGYTF. As DNA, the CDR3 is TGTGCCAGTACCTCCTACAGGGGCTTGGTGGGTCTCGGCTACACCTTC.

This chain connects TRBV19 to TRBJ2-4; D might be TRBD2 (5 bases). CDR3 size: 15 residues. Trimming removed 9 bases at V and 0 bases at J, with 15 bases between. Looked up from germline, CDR1 is LNHDA and CDR2 is SQIVND (reference sequence). This CDR3 is CASRTVSLAKNIQYF. In nucleotides, the CDR3 is TGTGCCAGCCGGACTGTGTCCCTAGCCAAAAACATTCAGTACTTC.

V is TRBV28 and J is TRBJ1-1; D gene ambiguous. The CDR3 loop spans 12 amino acids. Trimming left V 10 bases short and J 4 bases short, with 13 bases between. CDR1 and CDR2 from the germline V gene are MDHEN and SYDVKM. The CDR3 nucleotides are TGTGCCACGGAGGCAGTAGTCACTGAAGCTTTCTTT. This translates into CATEAVVTEAFF.

In its sample, this clone was seen once. The chain carries TRBV9 and TRBJ2-1; D not resolved. CDR1 is SGDLS and CDR2 is YYNGEE in the germline V gene. This CDR3 spans 13 amino acids. Trimming cost V 0 bases and J 7 bases, with 8 bases left between them. For the CDR3, the DNA is TGTGCCAGCAGCGTAGTTGACTGGAATGAGCAGTTCTTC. Translation gives CASSVVDWNEQFF.

This chain links TRBV5-1 with TRBJ2-7, with a weak D call TRBD1 (6 bases). CDR1 is SGHRS and CDR2 is YFSETQ in the germline V gene. V was trimmed by 1 base and J by 6 bases, leaving 11 bases between them. There are 13 residues in the CDR3. The CDR3 bases are TGCGCCAGCAGCTTGTACCAGGGGAGCGAGCAGTACTTC. This encodes CASSLYQGSEQYF.

V is TRBV5-1 and J is TRBJ2-2, with D maybe TRBD1 (5 bases). CDR1 is SGHRS and CDR2 is YFSETQ in the germline V gene. With 3 bases removed from V and 4 bases from J, the gap between germline ends came to 16 bases. The CDR3 loop spans 16 amino acids. CDR3 region: CASSWRSQGGTGELFF. The DNA for the CDR3 is TGCGCCAGCAGCTGGCGGTCGCAGGGTGGCACCGGGGAGCTGTTTTTT.

This sequence joins TRBV10-3 and TRBJ1-4; D remains unclear. Trimming shortened V by 4 bases and J by 0 bases, and 6 bases separated the two germline ends. This CDR3 is 14 amino acids long. CDR1 and CDR2 from the germline V gene are ENHRY and SYGVKD. The CDR3 coding sequence is TGTGCCATCAGTGGTTCTGCAACTAATGAAAAACTGTTTTTT. Amino acids: CAISGSATNEKLFF.

This clone was seen a single time. The chain combines TRBV19 with TRBJ1-5; 7 nucleotides match TRBD1. Germline V gene lookup returns CDR1 LNHDA and CDR2 SQIVND (reference sequence). The junction had 9 bases not matched to a gene; V was cut back by 6 bases and J by 4 bases. The CDR3 length is 15 residues. CDR3 sequence: CASRAAGGRNQPQHF. The CDR3 DNA is TGTGCCAGTAGGGCAGCAGGGGGAAGAAATCAGCCCCAGCATTTT.

This chain uses TRBV6-1 with TRBJ1-5; TRBD1 agrees at 10 bases. V trimming: 5 bases; J trimming: 6 bases; junction bases outside the gene matches: 7. This CDR3 is 15 amino acids long. Germline lookup yields CDR1 MNHNS and CDR2 SASEGT. For the CDR3, the DNA is TGTGCCAGCAGTTCGGGACAGGGGATGGGTCAGCCCCAGCATTTT. Translation gives CASSSGQGMGQPQHF.

Only one count was recorded for this clone. This sequence joins TRBV19 and TRBJ2-7; maybe TRBD1 (5 bases). Deletions cut 7 bases from V and 4 bases from J, with 32 bases between. From germline, CDR1 is LNHDA and CDR2 SQIVND (reference sequence). The length of the CDR3 is 19 residues. The CDR3 region is CASTSGSTKPSLPNYEQYF. The CDR3, as DNA: TGTGCCAGTACCTCAGGGTCCACCAAGCCAAGCTTACCAAATTACGAGCAGTACTTC.